Listed below are T cell receptor beta chains from one sample, sequenced in a study of cytomegalovirus exposure and HLA in healthy donors. Produced via immunoSEQ multiplex PCR; TCRdb's table is partial and in-frame only. The sample contains 65,000 to 85,000 clones, around 66% of which appear only once. Sequencing was done on a sample of PBMCs. These receptors came from a male donor in good health and CMV-seropositive. Both conserved end residues are part of each CDR3. The D gene is left open where the match is weak. Size is omitted from some rows. Given values are once, few, many or a class for expanded clones.

D gene,J gene,V gene,clone size,CDR3 protein,CDR3 DNA
.,TRBJ1-1,TRBV5-6,few,CASSLGGGRNTEAFF,TGTGCCAGCAGCTTGGGTGGTGGCCGGAACACTGAAGCTTTCTTT
.,TRBJ2-1,TRBV5-1,.,CASSLSGTHLNERFF,TGCGCCAGCAGCCTCTCCGGGACTCACCTCAATGAGCGGTTCTTC
TRBD2,TRBJ2-1,TRBV15,.,CATSIGTSGRDEQFF,TGTGCCACCAGCATCGGGACTAGCGGGAGGGATGAGCAGTTCTTC
.,TRBJ1-3,TRBV4-3,.,CASSQDRSGNTIYF,TGCGCCAGCAGCCAAGACCGCTCTGGAAACACCATATATTTT
TRBD1,TRBJ1-2,TRBV5-1,.,CASSTGQNYGYTF,TGCGCCAGCAGTACGGGACAGAACTATGGCTACACCTTC
TRBD2,TRBJ2-1,TRBV19,.,CASSRGSSSGRALYNEQFF,TGTGCCAGTAGTCGGGGATCCTCTAGCGGGAGGGCCCTATACAATGAGCAGTTCTTC
.,TRBJ1-6,TRBV6-5,.,CASSYSRFHNSPLHF,TGTGCCAGCAGTTACTCGAGGTTTCATAATTCACCCCTCCACTTT
TRBD1,TRBJ1-5,TRBV4-1,.,CASSQADRAQPQHF,TGCGCCAGCAGCCAGGCCGACAGGGCTCAGCCCCAGCATTTT
.,TRBJ2-5,TRBV5-4,few,CASSLDYEETQYF,TGTGCCAGCAGCTTGGACTATGAAGAGACCCAGTACTTC
.,TRBJ1-3,TRBV14,.,CASSQDLRDTVYF,TGTGCCAGCAGCCAAGATCTTCGGGACACTGTATATTTT